This T cell receptor (beta chain) was documented in a study of neurological immune-mediated disorders. By 5'RACE with 10-nucleotide random UMIs, the cDNA was made. Via MiXCR, TCRdb re-called the 5' RACE reads, giving one row per CDR3 protein. The top ten clones hold 7.5% of a sample with roughly 21,000 distinct CDR3 sequences, 15% to 20% of them seen once. Comments on this clonotype: Its antigen is unidentified.

The CDR3 extends over 15 amino acids. V lost 4 bases, J lost 2 bases, and 3 bases stayed unmatched. Germline V gives CDR1 SGHDN, CDR2 FVKESK. Findings and caveats of the study: None of the CDR3 amino acid sequences of expanded clones were shared across subjects, and this suggested private repertoires in all groups.

Input was about a million sorted T cells, either CD4+ or CD8+. The source is a woman younger than 35 with multiple sclerosis. What was sequenced was CD8+ T cells from blood. The gene calls are TRBV14 and TRBJ1-1, with 11 bases that match TRBD1. This CDR3 is CASSRTGGLNTEAFF. CDR3 nucleotides: TGTGCCAGCAGCCGGACAGGGGGCCTCAACACTGAAGCTTTCTTT.